This paragraph covers one TCR beta chain sequence. The antigen is unknown. Some clones are missing from TCRdb's copy, which holds only in-frame ones; the method was immunoSEQ multiplex PCR. The sample lists 100,000 or so clones, around 86% occurring once. The data originate from a study of cytomegalovirus exposure and HLA in healthy donors. Study conclusions and caveats: The authors enumerated under 200 TCR beta chains as linked to cytomegalovirus.

This CDR3 region has 17 residues. Trimming removed 1 base from V and 1 base from J; junction bases left unmatched: 9. The sample comprised PBMCs. The sequence derives from a young woman in good health and CMV-seropositive. The V and J genes are TRBV6-7 and TRBJ1-1; 7 bases agree with TRBD1. TRBV6-7 is recorded as an ORF, its role being uncertain. The chain's CDR3 is CASSYCAPGTANTEAFF. The CDR3 DNA reads as TGTGCCAGCAGTTACTGTGCTCCCGGGACAGCGAACACTGAAGCTTTCTTT.